This T cell receptor (beta chain) was recorded in a study of blood T cell repertoires in COVID-19. Generated by immunoSEQ multiplex PCR, the TCRdb table keeps only in-frame clones and is missing some. The table lists around 450,000 clones, nearly 90% of them singletons. This CDR3 spans 13 amino acids. CDR1 and CDR2 from the germline V gene are LNHNV and YYDKDF (reference sequence). Trimming cost V 3 bases and J 7 bases, with 12 bases left between them. Individuals aged about 18 to 89 years were recruited from about two dozen US areas. Material: PBMCs or T cells enriched from blood (not recorded which). The V call is TRBV15, the J call TRBJ1-2; unclear D gene. The source is a woman aged 18-29 years with acute COVID-19. The CDR3 loop is CATSSDVGFGYTF. CDR3 DNA sequence: TGTGCCACCAGCAGTGACGTCGGGTTTGGCTACACCTTC.